This TCR beta chain comes out of a study of vaccination effects on CD4 cells after COVID-19. Ahead of sequencing, the ViraFEST assay grew antigen-specific CD4+ T cells using viral peptide pools. Having been cultured for roughly 10 days, the cells underwent CD4+ T cell isolation. Vaccine recipients, nucleocapsid antibody negative, had no prior SARS-CoV-2 infection. Study-wide results and limits: Clonal contraction was marked in infection- and vaccine-induced clones late after vaccination.

Here immunoSEQ multiplex PCR was the method, and the copy in TCRdb shows in-frame clones only, minus some. The data contain about 68,000 clones, over 70% of them singletons. The junction had 3 bases not matched to a gene; V was cut back by 4 bases and J by 3 bases. Germline CDR1 and CDR2: SGDLS and YYNGEE. The CDR3 spans 14 residues. Of note for this clone: Its antigen is currently unknown.

The clonotype originates from a human donor who received a COVID-19 vaccine. The J gene is TRBJ2-2, the V gene TRBV9; TRBD2 matches 7 bases. The sample consisted of CD4+ T cells from PBMCs cultured with SARS-CoV-2 spike peptides, taken before COVID-19 vaccination. CDR3 region: CASSSGLHTGELFF. The DNA for the CDR3 is TGTGCCAGCAGCTCGGGACTACACACCGGGGAGCTGTTTTTT.